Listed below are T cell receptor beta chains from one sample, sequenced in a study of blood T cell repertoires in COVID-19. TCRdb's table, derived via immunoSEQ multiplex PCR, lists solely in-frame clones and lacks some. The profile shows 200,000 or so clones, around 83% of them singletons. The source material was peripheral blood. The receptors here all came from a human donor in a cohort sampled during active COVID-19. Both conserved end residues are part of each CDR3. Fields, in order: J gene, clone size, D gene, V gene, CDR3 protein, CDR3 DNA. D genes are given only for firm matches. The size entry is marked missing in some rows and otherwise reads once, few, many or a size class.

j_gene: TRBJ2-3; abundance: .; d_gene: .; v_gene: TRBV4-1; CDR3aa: CASSQMTTRSNTQYF; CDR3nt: TGCGCCAGCAGCCAGATGACTACTAGGTCTAATACGCAGTATTTT
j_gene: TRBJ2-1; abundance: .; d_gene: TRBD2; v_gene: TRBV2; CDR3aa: CASSALAGERHEQFF; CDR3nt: TGTGCCAGCAGTGCTTTAGCGGGAGAGCGGCATGAGCAGTTCTTC
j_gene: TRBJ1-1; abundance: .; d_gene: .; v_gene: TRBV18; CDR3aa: CASSPVADMNTEAFF; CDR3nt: TGTGCCAGCTCACCAGTTGCAGACATGAACACTGAAGCTTTCTTT
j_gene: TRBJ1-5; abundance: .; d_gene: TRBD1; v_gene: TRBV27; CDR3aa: CASSHGQGRNQPQHF; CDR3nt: TGTGCCAGCAGTCACGGACAGGGTCGCAATCAGCCCCAGCATTTT
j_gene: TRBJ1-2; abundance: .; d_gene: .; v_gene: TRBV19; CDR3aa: CASSIGQLYGYTF; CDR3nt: TGTGCCAGTAGTATAGGACAGCTCTATGGCTACACCTTC
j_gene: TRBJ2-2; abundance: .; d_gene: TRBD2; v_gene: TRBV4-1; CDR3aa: CASSPPVWLADYTGELFF; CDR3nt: TGCGCCAGCAGCCCTCCCGTTTGGCTAGCGGACTACACCGGGGAGCTGTTTTTT
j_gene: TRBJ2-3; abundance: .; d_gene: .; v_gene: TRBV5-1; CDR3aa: CASSPTTNTGDTQYF; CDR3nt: TGCGCCAGCAGTCCGACTACAAACACGGGAGATACGCAGTATTTT
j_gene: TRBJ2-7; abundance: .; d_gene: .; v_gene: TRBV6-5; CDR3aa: CASDVVGLRNEQYF; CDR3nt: TGTGCCAGCGATGTGGTGGGACTCCGGAACGAGCAGTACTTC
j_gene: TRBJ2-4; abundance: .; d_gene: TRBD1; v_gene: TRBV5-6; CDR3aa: CASSSATGVAKNIQYF; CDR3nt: TGTGCCAGCAGCTCCGCGACAGGGGTAGCCAAAAACATTCAGTACTTC
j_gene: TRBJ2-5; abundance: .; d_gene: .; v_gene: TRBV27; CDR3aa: CASSLEYQETQYF; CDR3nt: TGTGCCAGCAGTTTAGAGTACCAAGAGACCCAGTACTTC
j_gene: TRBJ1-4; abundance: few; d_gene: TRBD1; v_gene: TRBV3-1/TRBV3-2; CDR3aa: CASSQTGAEKLFF; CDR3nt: TGTGCCAGCAGCCAAACAGGGGCTGAAAAACTGTTTTTT
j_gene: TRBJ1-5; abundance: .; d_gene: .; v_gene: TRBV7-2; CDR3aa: CASSLALGGVGPQHF; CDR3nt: TGTGCCAGCAGCTTAGCGTTGGGGGGAGTAGGGCCCCAGCATTTT
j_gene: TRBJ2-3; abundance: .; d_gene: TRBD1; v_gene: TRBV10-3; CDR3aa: CAISPGGSTDTQYF; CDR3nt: TGTGCCATCAGTCCAGGGGGTAGCACAGATACGCAGTATTTT
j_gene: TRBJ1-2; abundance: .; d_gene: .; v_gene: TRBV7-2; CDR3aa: CASSANREIINTF; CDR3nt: TGTGCCAGCAGTGCTAACAGGGAGATAATCAACACCTTC
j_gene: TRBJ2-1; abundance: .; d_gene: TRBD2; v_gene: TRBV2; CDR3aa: CASSREWLADNEQFF; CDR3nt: TGTGCCAGCAGCCGCGAATGGCTAGCGGACAATGAGCAGTTCTTC
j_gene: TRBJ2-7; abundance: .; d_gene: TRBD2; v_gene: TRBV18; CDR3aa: CASTSVSYEQYF; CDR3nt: TGTGCCAGTACTAGCGTCTCCTACGAGCAGTACTTC
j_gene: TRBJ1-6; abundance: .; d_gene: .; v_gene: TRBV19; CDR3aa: CASSETGTYNSPLHF; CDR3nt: TGTGCCAGTTCCGAAACCGGGACCTATAATTCACCCCTCCACTTT
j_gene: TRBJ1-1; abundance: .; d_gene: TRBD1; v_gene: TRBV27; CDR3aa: CASSSPGQGATEAFF; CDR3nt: TGTGCCAGCAGTTCCCCGGGACAGGGGGCAACTGAAGCTTTCTTT
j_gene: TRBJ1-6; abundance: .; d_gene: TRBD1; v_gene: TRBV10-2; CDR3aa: CASSGQGVNSPLHF; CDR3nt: TGCGCCAGCAGTGGACAGGGTGTGAATTCACCCCTCCACTTT
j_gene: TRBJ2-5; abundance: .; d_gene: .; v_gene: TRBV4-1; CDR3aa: CASSLNLASPFQETQYF; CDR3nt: TGCGCCAGCAGCCTTAACCTGGCTTCACCATTTCAAGAGACCCAGTACTTC
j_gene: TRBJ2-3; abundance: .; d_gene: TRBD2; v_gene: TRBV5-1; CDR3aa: CASSYTSGSDQGTQYF; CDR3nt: TGCGCCAGCAGTTACACTAGCGGGAGCGATCAGGGGACGCAGTATTTT
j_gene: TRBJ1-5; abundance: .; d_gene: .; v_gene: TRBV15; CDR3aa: CATSRDVGRYDQPQHF; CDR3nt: TGTGCCACCAGCAGAGATGTAGGGAGATATGATCAGCCCCAGCATTTT
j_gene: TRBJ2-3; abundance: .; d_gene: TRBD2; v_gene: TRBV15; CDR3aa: CATSREAGGTDTQYF; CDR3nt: TGTGCCACCAGCAGAGAAGCGGGAGGCACAGATACGCAGTATTTT
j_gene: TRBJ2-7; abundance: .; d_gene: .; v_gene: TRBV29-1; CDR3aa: CSVTGNYEQYF; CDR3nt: TGCAGCGTTACGGGTAACTACGAGCAGTACTTC
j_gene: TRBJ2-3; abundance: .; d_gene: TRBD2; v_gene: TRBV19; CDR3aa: CASSKAGAGVLPDTQYF; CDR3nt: TGTGCCAGTAGTAAGGCCGGAGCGGGAGTTCTTCCAGATACGCAGTATTTT
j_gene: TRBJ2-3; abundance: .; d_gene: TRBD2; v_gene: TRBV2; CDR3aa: CASSSGVDTQYF; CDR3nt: TGTGCCAGCAGCAGCGGGGTGGATACGCAGTATTTT
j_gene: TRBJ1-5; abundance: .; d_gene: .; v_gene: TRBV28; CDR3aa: CASWVTGRQPQHF; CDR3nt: TGTGCCAGTTGGGTAACAGGTCGTCAGCCCCAGCATTTT
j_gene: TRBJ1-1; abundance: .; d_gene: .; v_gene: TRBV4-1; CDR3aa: CASRTGSNTEAFF; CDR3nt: TGCGCCAGCAGAACAGGGTCGAACACTGAAGCTTTCTTT
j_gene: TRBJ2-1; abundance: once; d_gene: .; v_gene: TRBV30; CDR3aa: CAWSRGGNEQFF; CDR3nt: TGTGCCTGGAGCAGGGGTGGGAATGAGCAGTTCTTC
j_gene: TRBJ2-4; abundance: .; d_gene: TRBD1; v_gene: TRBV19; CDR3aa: CASSEGQPLSIQYF; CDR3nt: TGTGCCAGTAGTGAGGGACAGCCACTTAGCATTCAGTACTTC
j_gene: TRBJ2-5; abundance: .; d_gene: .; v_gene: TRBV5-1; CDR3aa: CASSLTLGRGTEETQYF; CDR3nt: TGCGCCAGCAGCTTGACGCTGGGACGGGGGACGGAGGAGACCCAGTACTTC
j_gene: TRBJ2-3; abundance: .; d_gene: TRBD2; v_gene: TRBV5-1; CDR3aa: CASSSIVAGLTRRTDTQYF; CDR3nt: TGCGCCAGCAGCTCAATCGTAGCGGGCCTAACAAGGCGCACAGATACGCAGTATTTT
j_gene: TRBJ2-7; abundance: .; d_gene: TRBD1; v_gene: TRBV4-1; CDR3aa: CASSPAGTDTSYEQYF; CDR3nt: TGCGCCAGCAGCCCGGCCGGGACAGATACCTCCTACGAGCAGTACTTC
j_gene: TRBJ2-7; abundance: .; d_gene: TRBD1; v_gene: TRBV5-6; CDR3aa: CASSLTGTGVYEQYF; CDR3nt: TGTGCCAGCAGCCTCACCGGGACAGGGGTATACGAGCAGTACTTC
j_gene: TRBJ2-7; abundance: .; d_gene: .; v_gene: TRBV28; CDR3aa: CASSRLQGRRPGKISEQYF; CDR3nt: TGTGCCAGCAGCCGATTACAGGGCCGCAGACCCGGAAAGATAAGCGAGCAGTACTTC
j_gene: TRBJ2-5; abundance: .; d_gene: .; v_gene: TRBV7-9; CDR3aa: CASSLVGPQTQYF; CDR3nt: TGTGCCAGCAGCTTAGTTGGGCCCCAGACCCAGTACTTC
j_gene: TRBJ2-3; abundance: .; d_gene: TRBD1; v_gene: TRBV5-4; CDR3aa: CASSPRQGDTDTQYF; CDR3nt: TGTGCCAGCAGCCCCCGACAGGGAGACACAGATACGCAGTATTTT
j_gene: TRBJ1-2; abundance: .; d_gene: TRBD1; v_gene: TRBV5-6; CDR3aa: CASSLVGTGIGYTF; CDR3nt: TGTGCCAGCAGCTTGGTAGGGACAGGGATCGGCTACACCTTC
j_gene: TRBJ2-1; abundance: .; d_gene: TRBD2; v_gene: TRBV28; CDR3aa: CASSLHSSGRGYNEQFF; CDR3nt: TGTGCCAGCAGCCTCCACTCCAGCGGGAGAGGGTACAATGAGCAGTTCTTC
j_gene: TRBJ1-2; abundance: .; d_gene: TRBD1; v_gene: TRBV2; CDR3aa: CASRSGTVRGYTF; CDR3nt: TGTGCCAGCAGGTCAGGGACAGTAAGGGGCTACACCTTC
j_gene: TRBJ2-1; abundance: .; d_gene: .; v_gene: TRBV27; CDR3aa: CASSLAPNNEQFF; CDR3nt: TGTGCCAGCAGTTTGGCACCCAACAATGAGCAGTTCTTC
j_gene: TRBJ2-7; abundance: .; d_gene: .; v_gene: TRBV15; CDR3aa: CATSIGLEDYEQYF; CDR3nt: TGTGCCACCAGCATCGGACTGGAGGACTACGAGCAGTACTTC
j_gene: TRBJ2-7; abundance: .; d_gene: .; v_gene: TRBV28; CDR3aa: CASTMGSGLTYEQYF; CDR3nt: TGTGCCAGCACAATGGGGAGTGGGCTGACCTACGAGCAGTACTTC
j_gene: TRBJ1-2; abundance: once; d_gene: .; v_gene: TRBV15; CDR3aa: CATSRDNRMNYGYTF; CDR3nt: TGTGCCACCAGCAGAGATAACAGGATGAACTATGGCTACACCTTC
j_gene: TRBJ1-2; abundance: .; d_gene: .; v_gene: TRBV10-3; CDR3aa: CAIRLGVNYGYTF; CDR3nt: TGTGCCATCAGGTTGGGAGTAAACTATGGCTACACCTTC
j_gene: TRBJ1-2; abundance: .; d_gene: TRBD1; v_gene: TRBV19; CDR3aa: CASRPDRGRYGYTF; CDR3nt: TGTGCCAGTAGACCAGACAGGGGGCGTTACGGCTACACCTTC
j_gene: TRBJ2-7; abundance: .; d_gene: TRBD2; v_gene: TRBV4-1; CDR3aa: CASSQAQRTSGTYEQYF; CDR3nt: TGCGCCAGCAGCCAAGCCCAGCGGACTAGCGGTACCTACGAGCAGTACTTC
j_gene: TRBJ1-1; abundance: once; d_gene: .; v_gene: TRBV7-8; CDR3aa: CASSRVATEAFF; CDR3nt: TGTGCCAGCAGCCGGGTGGCCACTGAAGCTTTCTTT
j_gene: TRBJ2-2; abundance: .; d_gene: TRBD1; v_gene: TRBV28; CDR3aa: CASRRTGGGRELFF; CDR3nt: TGTGCCAGCAGAAGGACAGGGGGCGGGAGGGAGCTGTTTTTT
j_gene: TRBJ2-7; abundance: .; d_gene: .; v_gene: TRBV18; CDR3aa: CASSPAGTTGTLRLGEQYF; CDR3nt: TGTGCCAGCTCACCAGCCGGGACAACCGGGACCCTCAGGCTGGGTGAGCAGTACTTC
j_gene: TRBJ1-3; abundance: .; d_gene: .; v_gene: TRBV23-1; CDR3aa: CASSQTSSPRNSGNTIYF; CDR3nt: TGCGCCAGCAGTCAAACATCTTCCCCACGCAACTCTGGAAACACCATATATTTT
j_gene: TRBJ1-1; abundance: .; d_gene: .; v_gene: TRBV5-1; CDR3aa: CASSPTAGRNTEAFF; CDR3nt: TGCGCCAGCAGCCCCACGGCAGGGAGGAATACTGAAGCTTTCTTT
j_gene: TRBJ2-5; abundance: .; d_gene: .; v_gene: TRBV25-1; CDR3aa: CASSDQASELETQYF; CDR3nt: TGTGCCAGCAGTGACCAGGCTAGCGAGCTAGAGACCCAGTACTTC
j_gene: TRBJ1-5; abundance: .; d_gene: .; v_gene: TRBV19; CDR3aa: CASSMGQGRVFQPQHF; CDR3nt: TGTGCCAGTAGTATGGGCCAGGGTAGGGTATTTCAGCCCCAGCATTTT
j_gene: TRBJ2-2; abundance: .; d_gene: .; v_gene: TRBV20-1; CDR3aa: CSASQGFNTGELFF; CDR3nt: TGCAGTGCTAGTCAGGGATTTAACACCGGGGAGCTGTTTTTT
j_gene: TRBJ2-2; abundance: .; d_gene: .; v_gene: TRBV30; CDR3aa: CAWRRITNTGELFF; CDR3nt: TGTGCCTGGAGGCGCATCACGAACACCGGGGAGCTGTTTTTT
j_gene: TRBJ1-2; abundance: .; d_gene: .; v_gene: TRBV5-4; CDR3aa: CASSLGRAWNYGYTF; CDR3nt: TGTGCCAGCAGCTTAGGCAGGGCCTGGAACTATGGCTACACCTTC
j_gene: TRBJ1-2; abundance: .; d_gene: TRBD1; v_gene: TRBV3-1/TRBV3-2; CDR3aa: CASTPRDRVGYTF; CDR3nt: TGTGCCAGCACCCCAAGGGACAGGGTGGGCTACACCTTC
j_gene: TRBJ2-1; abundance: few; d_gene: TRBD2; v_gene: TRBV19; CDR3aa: CASSTLAGPYNEQFF; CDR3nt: TGTGCCAGTAGTACCCTAGCGGGACCCTACAATGAGCAGTTCTTC